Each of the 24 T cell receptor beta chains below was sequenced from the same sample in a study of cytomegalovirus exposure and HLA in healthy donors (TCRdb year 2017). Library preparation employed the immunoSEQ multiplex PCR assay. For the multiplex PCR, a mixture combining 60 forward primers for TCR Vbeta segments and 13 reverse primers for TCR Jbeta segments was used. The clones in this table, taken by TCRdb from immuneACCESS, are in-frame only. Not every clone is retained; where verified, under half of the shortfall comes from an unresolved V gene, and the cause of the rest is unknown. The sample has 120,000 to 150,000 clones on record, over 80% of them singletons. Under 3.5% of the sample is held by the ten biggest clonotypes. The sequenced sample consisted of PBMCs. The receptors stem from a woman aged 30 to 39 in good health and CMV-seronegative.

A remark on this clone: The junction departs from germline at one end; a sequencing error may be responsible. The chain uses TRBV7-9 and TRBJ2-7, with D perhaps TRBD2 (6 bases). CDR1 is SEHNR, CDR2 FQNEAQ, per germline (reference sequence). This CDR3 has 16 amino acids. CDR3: CSSSLGGGKGPYEQYF. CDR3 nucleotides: TGTTCCAGCAGCTTAGGAGGCGGGAAGGGGCCCTACGAGCAGTACTTC.

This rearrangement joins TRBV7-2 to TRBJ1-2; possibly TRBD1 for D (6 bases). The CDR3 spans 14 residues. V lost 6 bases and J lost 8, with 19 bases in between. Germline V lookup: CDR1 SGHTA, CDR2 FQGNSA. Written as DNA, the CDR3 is TGTGCCAGCAGTCTGGGACACCCGAAGGAAGGCTACACCTTC. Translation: CASSLGHPKEGYTF.

Here the CDR3 DNA reads TGCGCCAGCAGCCGAGGACAGGGAGGAGCTGAAGCTTTCTTT. This encodes CASSRGQGGAEAFF. This chain links TRBV4-1 with TRBJ1-1, with TRBD1 matching over 8 bases. Trimming cost V 4 bases and J 6 bases; bases outside gene matches: 7. Per germline, CDR1 MGHRA and CDR2 YSYEKL. This CDR3 is built from 14 residues.

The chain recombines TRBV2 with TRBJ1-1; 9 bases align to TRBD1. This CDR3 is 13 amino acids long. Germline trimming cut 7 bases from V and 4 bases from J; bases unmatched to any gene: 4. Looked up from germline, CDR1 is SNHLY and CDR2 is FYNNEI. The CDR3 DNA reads TGTGCCAGCAAAACAGGGGGCGGCACTGAAGCTTTCTTT. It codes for CASKTGGGTEAFF.

The CDR3, as DNA: TGTGCCAGCAGCTTGACCCAGCGTGGCACAGATACGCAGTATTTT. It translates to CASSLTQRGTDTQYF. The rearrangement links TRBV7-9 to TRBJ2-3; D unclear. Germline loops: CDR1 SEHNR, CDR2 FQNEAQ (reference sequence). This CDR3 contains 15 residues. V dropped 3 bases and J dropped 1 base, with 11 bases sitting between them. Together with reference TRBV7-9 and TRBJ2-3, the CDR3 gives the full variable domain: DTGVSQNPRHKITKRGQNVTFRCDPISEHNRLYWYRQTLGQGPEFLTYFQNEAQLEKSRLLSDRFSAERPKGSFSTLEIQRTEQGDSAMYLCASSLTQRGTDTQYFGPGTRLTVL.

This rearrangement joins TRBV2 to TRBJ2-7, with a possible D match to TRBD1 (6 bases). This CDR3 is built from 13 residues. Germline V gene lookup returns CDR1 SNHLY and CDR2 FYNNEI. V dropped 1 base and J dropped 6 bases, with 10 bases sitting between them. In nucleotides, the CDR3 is TGTGCCAGCAGTGAAGGGACAGTTGGCGAGCAGTACTTC. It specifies CASSEGTVGEQYF. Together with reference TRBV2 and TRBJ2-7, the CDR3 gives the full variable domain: EPEVTQTPSHQVTQMGQEVILRCVPISNHLYFYWYRQILGQKVEFLVSFYNNEISEKSEIFDDQFSVERPDGSNFTLKIRSTKLEDSAMYFCASSEGTVGEQYFGPGTRLTVT.

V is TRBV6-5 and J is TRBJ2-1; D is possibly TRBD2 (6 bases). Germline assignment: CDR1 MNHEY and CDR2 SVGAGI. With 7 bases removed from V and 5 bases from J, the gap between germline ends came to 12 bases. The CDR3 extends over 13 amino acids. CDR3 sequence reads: CASMGLNNNEQFF. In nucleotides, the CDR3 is TGTGCCAGCATGGGACTGAATAACAATGAGCAGTTCTTC.

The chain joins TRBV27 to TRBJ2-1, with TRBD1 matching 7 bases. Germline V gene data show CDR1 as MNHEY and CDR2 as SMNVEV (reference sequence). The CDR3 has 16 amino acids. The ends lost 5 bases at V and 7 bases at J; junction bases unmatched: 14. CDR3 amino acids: CASSLKVAHRGNEQFF. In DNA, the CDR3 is TGTGCCAGCAGTCTGAAAGTAGCGCACAGGGGAAATGAGCAGTTCTTC.

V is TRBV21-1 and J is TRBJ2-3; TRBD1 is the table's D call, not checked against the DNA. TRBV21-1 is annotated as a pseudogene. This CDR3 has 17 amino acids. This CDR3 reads CASSKRPDRGSTDTQYF. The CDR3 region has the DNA TGTGCCAGCAGCAAAAGGCCAGACAGGGGGTCGACAGATACGCAGTATTTT.

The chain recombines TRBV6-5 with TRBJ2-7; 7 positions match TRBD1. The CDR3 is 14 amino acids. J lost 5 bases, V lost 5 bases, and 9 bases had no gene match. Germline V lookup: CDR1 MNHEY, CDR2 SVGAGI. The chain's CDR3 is CASSDGTEPHEQYF. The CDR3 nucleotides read TGTGCCAGCAGTGATGGGACAGAACCCCACGAGCAGTACTTC.

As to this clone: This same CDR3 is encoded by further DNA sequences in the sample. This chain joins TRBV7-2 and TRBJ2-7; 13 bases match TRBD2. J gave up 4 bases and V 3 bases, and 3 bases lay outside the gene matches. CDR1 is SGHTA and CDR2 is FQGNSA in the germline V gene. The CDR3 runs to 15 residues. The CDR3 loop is CASSLGLAGYYEQYF. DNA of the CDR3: TGTGCCAGCAGCTTGGGACTAGCGGGGTATTACGAGCAGTACTTC.

The CDR3 bases are TGCGCCAGCAGCTTGGCCTTGCGGACAGGCTCCTACGAGCAGTACTTC. Its protein is CASSLALRTGSYEQYF. This chain connects TRBV5-1 to TRBJ2-5; TRBD1 matches 7 bases. The J call could be wrong; TRBJ2-7 is a better fit for the DNA end. CDR1 is SGHRS and CDR2 is YFSETQ in the germline V gene. CDR3 length: 16 amino acids.

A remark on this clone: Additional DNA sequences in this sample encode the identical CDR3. CDR3 nucleotide sequence: TGTGCCAGCAGCCCCGGGACAAGCACAGATACGCAGTATTTT. It yields the protein CASSPGTSTDTQYF. The chain carries TRBV7-2 and TRBJ2-3, with D perhaps TRBD1 (6 bases). Germline-derived CDR1 and CDR2 are SGHTA and FQGNSA. CDR3 length: 14 residues. V lost 5 bases and J 0 bases, leaving 9 bases between the germline ends. Looking up the rest from reference TRBV7-2 and TRBJ2-3 gives the full variable domain: GAGVSQSPSNKVTEKGKDVELRCDPISGHTALYWYRQSLGQGLEFLIYFQGNSAPDKSGLPSDRFSAERTGGSVSTLTIQRTQQEDSAVYLCASSPGTSTDTQYFGPGTRLTVL.

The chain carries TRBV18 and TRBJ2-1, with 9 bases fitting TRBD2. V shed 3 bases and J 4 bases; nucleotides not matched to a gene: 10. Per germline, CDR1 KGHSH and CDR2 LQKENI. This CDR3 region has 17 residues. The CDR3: CASSPPRGGAIYNEQFF. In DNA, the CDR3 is TGTGCCAGCTCACCCCCACGCGGGGGGGCAATTTACAATGAGCAGTTCTTC.

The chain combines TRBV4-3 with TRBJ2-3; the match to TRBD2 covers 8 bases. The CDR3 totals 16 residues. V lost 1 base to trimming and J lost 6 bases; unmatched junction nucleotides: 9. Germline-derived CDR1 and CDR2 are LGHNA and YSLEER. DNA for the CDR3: TGCGCCAGCAGCCAAGTCCGCGGGGGGACTAGGGATACGCAGTATTTT. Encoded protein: CASSQVRGGTRDTQYF.

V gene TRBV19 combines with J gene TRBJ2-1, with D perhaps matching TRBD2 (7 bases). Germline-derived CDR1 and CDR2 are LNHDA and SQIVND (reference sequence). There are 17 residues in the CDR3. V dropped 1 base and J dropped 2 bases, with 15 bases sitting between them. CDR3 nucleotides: TGTGCCAGTAGTATAGGGGTGGGGGGGCGGACCTACAATGAGCAGTTCTTC. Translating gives CASSIGVGGRTYNEQFF.

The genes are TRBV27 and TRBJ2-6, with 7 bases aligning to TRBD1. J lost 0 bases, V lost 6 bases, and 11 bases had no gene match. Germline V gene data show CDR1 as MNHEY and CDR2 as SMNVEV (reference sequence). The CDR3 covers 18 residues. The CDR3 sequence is CASRRQGLVSSGANVLTF. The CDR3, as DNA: TGTGCCAGCAGACGACAGGGCCTCGTGAGCTCTGGGGCCAACGTCCTGACTTTC. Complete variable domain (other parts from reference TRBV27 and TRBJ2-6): EAQVTQNPRYLITVTGKKLTVTCSQNMNHEYMSWYRQDPGLGLRQIYYSMNVEVTDKGDVPEGYKVSRKEKRNFPLILESPSPNQTSLYFCASRRQGLVSSGANVLTFGAGSRLTVL.

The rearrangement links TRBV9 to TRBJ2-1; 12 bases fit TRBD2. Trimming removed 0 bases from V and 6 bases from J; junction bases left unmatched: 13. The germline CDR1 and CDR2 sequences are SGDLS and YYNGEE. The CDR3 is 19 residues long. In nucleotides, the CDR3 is TGTGCCAGCAGCGTAGGACCGCCTTCTCTAGCGGGAGGGAGCAATGAGCAGTTCTTC. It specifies CASSVGPPSLAGGSNEQFF.

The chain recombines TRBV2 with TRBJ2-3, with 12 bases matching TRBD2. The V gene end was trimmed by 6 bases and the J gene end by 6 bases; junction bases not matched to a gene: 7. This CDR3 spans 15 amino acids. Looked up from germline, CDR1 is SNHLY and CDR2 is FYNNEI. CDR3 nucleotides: TGTGCCAGCAGCCTAGCGGGAGGGCACTTTGATACGCAGTATTTT. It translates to CASSLAGGHFDTQYF. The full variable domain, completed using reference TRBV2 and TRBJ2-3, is EPEVTQTPSHQVTQMGQEVILRCVPISNHLYFYWYRQILGQKVEFLVSFYNNEISEKSEIFDDQFSVERPDGSNFTLKIRSTKLEDSAMYFCASSLAGGHFDTQYFGPGTRLTVL.

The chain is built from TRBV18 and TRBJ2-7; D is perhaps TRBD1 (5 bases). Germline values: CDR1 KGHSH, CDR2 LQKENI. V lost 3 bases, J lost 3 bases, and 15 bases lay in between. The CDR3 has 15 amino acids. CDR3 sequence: CASSPGWGQVYEQYF. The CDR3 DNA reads TGTGCCAGCTCACCCGGTTGGGGCCAGGTCTACGAGCAGTACTTC.

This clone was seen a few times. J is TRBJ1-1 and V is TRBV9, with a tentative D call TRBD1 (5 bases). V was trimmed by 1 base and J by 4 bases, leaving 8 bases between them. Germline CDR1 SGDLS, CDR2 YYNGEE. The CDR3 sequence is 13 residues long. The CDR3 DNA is TGTGCCAGCAGCGTATCGGGGGGCACTGAAGCTTTCTTT. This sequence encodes CASSVSGGTEAFF.

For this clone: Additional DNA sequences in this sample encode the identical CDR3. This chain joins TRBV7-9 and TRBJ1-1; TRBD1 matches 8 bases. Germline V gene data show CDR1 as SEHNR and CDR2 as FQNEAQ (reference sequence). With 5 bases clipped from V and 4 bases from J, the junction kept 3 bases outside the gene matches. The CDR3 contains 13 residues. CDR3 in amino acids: CASSLDRGTEAFF. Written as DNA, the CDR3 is TGTGCCAGCAGCCTAGACAGGGGCACTGAAGCTTTCTTT.

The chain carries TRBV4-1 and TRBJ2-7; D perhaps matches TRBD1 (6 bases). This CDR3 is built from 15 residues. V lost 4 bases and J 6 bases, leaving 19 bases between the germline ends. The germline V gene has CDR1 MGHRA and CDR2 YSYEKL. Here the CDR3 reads CASSRSDIPGAEQYF. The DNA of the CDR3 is TGCGCCAGCAGCCGCTCGGATATCCCAGGGGCCGAGCAGTACTTC.

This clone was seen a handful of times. Here the CDR3 DNA reads TGTGCCAGTAGTATAGACGCGGGGGGCAGGGATACGCAGTATTTT. It encodes CASSIDAGGRDTQYF. The chain employs TRBV19 and TRBJ2-3; 8 bases match TRBD2. V was clipped by 0 bases and J by 6 bases; unmatched bases: 5. CDR1 and CDR2 from the germline V gene are LNHDA and SQIVND (reference sequence). The CDR3 spans 15 residues.